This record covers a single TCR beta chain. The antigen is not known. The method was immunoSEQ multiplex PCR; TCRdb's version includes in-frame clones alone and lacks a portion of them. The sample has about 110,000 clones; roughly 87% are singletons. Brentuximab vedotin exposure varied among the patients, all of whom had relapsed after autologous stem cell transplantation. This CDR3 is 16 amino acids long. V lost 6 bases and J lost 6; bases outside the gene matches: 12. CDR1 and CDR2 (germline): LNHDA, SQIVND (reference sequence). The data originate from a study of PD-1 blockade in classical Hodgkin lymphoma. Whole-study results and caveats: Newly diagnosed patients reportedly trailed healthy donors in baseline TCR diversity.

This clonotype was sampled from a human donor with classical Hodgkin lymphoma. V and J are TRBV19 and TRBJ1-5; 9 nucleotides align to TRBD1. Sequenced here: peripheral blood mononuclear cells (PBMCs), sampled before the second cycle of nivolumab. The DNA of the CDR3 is TGTGCCAGTAGCACGACAGGGGGATCTTCGGGTCAGCCCCAGCATTTT. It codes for CASSTTGGSSGQPQHF.